Described below is a single T cell receptor beta chain sequence and its context. This record comes from a study of blood T cell repertoires in COVID-19. At the level of the study: Collection of acute and convalescent COVID-19 samples took place in the United States, Italy and Spain.

In the study's own analysis: Using reference gene primer amplification, nucleated cell counts were estimated. The data were produced by immunoSEQ multiplex PCR, yet TCRdb's version contains in-frame clones alone and is incomplete. V and J calls plus clone size are reproduced from that table; the DNA served to infer D and trimming. The sample consists of about 250,000 clones, roughly 89% of them appearing once. J gave up 2 bases and V 2 bases, and 6 bases lay outside the gene matches. Germline CDR1 and CDR2: SGHTA and FQGNSA. The length of the CDR3 is 16 residues. This chain joins TRBV7-2 and TRBJ2-3, with 8 bases matching TRBD2. What was sequenced was PBMCs or T cells enriched from blood (not recorded which). The receptor comes from a man aged 35 to 55 who had recovered from COVID-19. CDR3 loop: CASSLLPAGDTDTQYF. The CDR3 region has the DNA TGTGCCAGCAGCTTACTCCCAGCGGGGGACACAGATACGCAGTATTTT.